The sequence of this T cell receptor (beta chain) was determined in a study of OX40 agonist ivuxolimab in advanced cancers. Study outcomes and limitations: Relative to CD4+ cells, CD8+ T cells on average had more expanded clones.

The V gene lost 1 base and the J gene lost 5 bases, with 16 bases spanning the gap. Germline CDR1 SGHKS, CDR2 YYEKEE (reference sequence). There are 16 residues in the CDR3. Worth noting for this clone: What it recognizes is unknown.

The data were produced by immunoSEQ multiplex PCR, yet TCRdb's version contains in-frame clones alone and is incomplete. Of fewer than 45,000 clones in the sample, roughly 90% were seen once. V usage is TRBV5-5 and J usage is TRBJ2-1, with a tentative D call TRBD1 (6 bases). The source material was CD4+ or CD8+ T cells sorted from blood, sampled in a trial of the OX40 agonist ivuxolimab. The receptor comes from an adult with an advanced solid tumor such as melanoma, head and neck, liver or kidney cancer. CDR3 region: CASSLMDRPNDNEQFF. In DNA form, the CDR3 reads TGTGCCAGCAGCTTGATGGACAGACCTAATGACAATGAGCAGTTCTTC. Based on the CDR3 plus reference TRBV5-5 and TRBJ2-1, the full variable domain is DAGVTQSPTHLIKTRGQQVTLRCSPISGHKSVSWYQQVLGQGPQFIFQYYEKEERGRGNFPDRFSARQFPNYSSELNVNALLLGDSALYLCASSLMDRPNDNEQFFGPGTRLTVL.